One TCR beta chain is described in this entry. Its antigen is still unknown. The data derive from a study of T cell repertoires in cytomegalovirus infection. As for the study in general: Matching HLA type and CMV infection were both indicated by public TCR beta signatures.

Using its own MiXCR run on the reads, TCRdb lists one record per CDR3 protein. The data contain around 200,000 distinct CDR3 sequences, 30% to 45% of them singletons. This CDR3 is 11 amino acids long. Per germline, CDR1 MGHDK and CDR2 SYGVNS. Trimming took off 4 bases at V and 7 bases at J, with 8 bases between the two ends. Regarding the study as a whole: The ex vivo response was dominated by HLA-C-restricted CMV-specific TCR beta clonotypes. There were carriers of CMV plus the relevant HLA, and cumulative public TCR beta family frequency identified them.

The TCR was taken from a human donor in good health (CMV status not recorded). Some clones in this sample may be carry-over from other donors' samples. Material: CD8+ T cells from cultured PBMCs, obtained from culture after CMV antigen stimulation. The chain uses TRBV25-1 and TRBJ2-7, with D perhaps matching TRBD1 or TRBD2 (5 bases each). In DNA, the CDR3 is TGTGCCAGCAGTGTCGGGGCTGAGCAGTACTTC. This codes for CASSVGAEQYF.